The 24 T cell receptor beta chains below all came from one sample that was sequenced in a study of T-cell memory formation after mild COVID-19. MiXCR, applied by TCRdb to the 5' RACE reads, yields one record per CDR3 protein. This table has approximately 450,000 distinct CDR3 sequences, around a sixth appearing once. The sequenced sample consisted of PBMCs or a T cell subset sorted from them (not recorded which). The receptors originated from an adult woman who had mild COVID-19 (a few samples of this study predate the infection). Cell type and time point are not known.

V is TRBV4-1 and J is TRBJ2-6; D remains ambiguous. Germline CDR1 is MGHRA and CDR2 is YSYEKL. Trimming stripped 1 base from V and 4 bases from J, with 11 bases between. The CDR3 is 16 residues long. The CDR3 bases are TGCGCCAGCAGCCAAGTTCCTGACCCCGGGGCCAACGTCCTGACTTTC. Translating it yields CASSQVPDPGANVLTF.

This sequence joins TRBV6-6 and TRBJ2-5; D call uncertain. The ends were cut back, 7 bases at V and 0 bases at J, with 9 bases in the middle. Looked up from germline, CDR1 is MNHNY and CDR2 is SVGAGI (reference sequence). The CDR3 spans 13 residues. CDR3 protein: CASNPRHQETQYF. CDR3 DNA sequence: TGTGCCAGCAACCCCCGGCACCAAGAGACCCAGTACTTC.

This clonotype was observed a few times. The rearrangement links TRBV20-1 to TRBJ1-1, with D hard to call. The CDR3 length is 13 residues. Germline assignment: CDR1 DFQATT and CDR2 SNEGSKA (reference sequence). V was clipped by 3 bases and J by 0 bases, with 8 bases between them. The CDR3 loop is CSASEDMNTEAFF. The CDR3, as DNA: TGCAGTGCTAGTGAAGACATGAACACTGAAGCTTTCTTT.

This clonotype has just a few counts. The CDR3 protein is CASSPQGNPPLHF. As DNA, the CDR3 is TGTGCCAGCAGCCCACAGGGGAACCCACCCCTCCACTTT. V is TRBV14 and J is TRBJ1-6; 7 bases are shared with TRBD1. Germline assignment: CDR1 SGHDN and CDR2 FVKESK. V was pared by 4 bases and J by 11 bases, with 5 bases of the junction left unmatched. This CDR3 comprises 13 residues.

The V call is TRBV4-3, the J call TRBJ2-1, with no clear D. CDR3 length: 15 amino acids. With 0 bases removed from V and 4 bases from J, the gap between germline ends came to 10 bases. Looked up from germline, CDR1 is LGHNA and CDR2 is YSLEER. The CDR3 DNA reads TGCGCCAGCAGCCAAGAGATGGAGAATTACAATGAGCAGTTCTTC. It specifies CASSQEMENYNEQFF.

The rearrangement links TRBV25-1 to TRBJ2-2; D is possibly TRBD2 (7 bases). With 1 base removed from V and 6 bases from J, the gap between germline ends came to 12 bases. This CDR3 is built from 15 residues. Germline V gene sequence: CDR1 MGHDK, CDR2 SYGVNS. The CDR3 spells CASSEFGRGAGELFF. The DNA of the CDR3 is TGTGCCAGCAGTGAATTTGGGAGGGGGGCCGGGGAGCTGTTTTTT.

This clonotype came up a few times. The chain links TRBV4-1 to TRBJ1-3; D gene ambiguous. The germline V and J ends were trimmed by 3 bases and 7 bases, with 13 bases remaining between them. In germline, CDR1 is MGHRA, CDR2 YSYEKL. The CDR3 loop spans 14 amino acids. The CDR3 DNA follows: TGCGCCAGCAGCCAGAGGAACGCCATCAACACCATATATTTT. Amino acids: CASSQRNAINTIYF.

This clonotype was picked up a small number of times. The CDR3 DNA reads TGTGCCAGCAGCTTTCAAGGGGGGGATTCACCCCTCCACTTT. This translates into CASSFQGGDSPLHF. The rearrangement joins TRBV7-8 to TRBJ1-6; D may be TRBD1 (6 bases). The germline V gene has CDR1 SGHVS and CDR2 FQNEAQ. This CDR3 spans 14 amino acids. Trimming stripped 3 bases from V and 8 bases from J, with 11 bases between. Combining the CDR3 with reference TRBV7-8 and TRBJ1-6 gives the whole variable domain GAGVSQSPRYKVAKRGQDVALRCDPISGHVSLFWYQQALGQGPEFLTYFQNEAQLDKSGLPSDRFFAERPEGSVSTLKIQRTQQEDSAVYLCASSFQGGDSPLHFGNGTRLTVT.

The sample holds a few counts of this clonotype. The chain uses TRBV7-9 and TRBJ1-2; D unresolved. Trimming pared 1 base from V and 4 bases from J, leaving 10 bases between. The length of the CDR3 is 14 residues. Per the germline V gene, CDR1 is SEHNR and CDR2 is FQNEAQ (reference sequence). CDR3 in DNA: TGTGCCAGCAGCTTAGAGGTTTCGTTCTATGGCTACACCTTC. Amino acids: CASSLEVSFYGYTF.

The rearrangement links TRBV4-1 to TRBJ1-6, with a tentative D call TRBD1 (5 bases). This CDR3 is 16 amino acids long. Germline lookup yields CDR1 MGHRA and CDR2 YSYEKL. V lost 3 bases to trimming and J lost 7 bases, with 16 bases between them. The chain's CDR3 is CASSHRRGVGNSPLHF. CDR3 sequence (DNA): TGCGCCAGCAGCCACCGGCGGGGGGTCGGGAATTCACCCCTCCACTTT.

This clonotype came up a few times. The CDR3 DNA reads as TGTGCCAGCAGCCTCTGGGGGATGGAAGAGACCCAGTACTTC. As protein: CASSLWGMEETQYF. This chain links TRBV12-3 or TRBV12-4 with TRBJ2-5; D might be TRBD1 or TRBD2, each matching 5 bases. The length of the CDR3 is 14 residues. The V and J ends lost 6 bases and 3 bases respectively, with 14 bases between them.

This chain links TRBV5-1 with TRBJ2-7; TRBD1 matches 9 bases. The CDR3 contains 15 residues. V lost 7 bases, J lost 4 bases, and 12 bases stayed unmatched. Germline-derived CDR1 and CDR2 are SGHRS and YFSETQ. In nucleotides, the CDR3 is TGCGCCAGCCACGATGGACAGGGGATATCTTACGAGCAGTACTTC. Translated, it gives CASHDGQGISYEQYF.

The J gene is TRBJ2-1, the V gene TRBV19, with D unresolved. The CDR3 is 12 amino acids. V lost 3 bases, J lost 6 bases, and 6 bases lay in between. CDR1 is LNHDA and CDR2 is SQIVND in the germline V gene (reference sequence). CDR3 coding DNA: TGTGCCAGTAGTATCCACGTCAATGAGCAGTTCTTC. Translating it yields CASSIHVNEQFF.

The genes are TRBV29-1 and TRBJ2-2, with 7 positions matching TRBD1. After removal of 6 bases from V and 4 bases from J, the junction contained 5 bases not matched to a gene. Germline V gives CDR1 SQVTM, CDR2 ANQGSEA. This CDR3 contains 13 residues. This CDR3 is CSVRDSGTGELFF. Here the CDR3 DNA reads TGCAGCGTGAGGGACAGCGGCACCGGGGAGCTGTTTTTT.

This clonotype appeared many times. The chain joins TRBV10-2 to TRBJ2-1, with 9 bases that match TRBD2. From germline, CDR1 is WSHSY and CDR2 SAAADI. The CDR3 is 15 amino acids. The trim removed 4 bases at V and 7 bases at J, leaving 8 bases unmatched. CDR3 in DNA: TGCGCCAGCAGTGGGGCGGGAGGGCCAGGTAATGAGCAGTTCTTC. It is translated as CASSGAGGPGNEQFF.

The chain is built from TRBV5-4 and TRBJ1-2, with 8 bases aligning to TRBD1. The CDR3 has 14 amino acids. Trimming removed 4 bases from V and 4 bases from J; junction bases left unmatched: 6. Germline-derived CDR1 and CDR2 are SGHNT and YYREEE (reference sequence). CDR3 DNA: TGTGCCAGCAGCGGGGCCGGGACAGGCTATGGCTACACCTTC. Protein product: CASSGAGTGYGYTF.

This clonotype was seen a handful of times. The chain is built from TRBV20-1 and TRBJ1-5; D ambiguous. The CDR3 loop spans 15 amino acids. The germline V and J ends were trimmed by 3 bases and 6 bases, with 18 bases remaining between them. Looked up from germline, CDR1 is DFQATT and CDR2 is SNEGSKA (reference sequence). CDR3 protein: CSASIPEEFGQPQHF. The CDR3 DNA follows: TGCAGTGCTAGTATTCCAGAGGAGTTTGGTCAGCCCCAGCATTTT.

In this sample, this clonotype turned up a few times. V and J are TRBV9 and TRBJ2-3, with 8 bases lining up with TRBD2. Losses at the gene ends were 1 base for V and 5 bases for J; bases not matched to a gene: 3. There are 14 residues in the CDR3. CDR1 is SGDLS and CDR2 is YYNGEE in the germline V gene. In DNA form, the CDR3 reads TGTGCCAGCAGCGTAACGAGCGGGGGAGATACGCAGTATTTT. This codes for CASSVTSGGDTQYF.

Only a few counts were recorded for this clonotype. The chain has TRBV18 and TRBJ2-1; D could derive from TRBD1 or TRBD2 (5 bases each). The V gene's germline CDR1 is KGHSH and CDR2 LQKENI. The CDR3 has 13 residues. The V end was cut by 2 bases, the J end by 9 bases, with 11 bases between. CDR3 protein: CASSPGMGTEQFF. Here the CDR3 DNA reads TGTGCCAGCTCACCAGGAATGGGGACTGAGCAGTTCTTC.

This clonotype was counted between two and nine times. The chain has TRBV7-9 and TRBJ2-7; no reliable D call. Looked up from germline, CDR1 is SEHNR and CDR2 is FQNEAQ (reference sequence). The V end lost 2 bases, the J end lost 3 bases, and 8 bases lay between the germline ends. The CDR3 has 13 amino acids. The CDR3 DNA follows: TGTGCCAGCAGCTTATCCTTGTACTACGAGCAGTACTTC. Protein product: CASSLSLYYEQYF. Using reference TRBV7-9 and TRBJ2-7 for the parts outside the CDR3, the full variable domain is DTGVSQNPRHKITKRGQNVTFRCDPISEHNRLYWYRQTLGQGPEFLTYFQNEAQLEKSRLLSDRFSAERPKGSFSTLEIQRTEQGDSAMYLCASSLSLYYEQYFGPGTRLTVT.

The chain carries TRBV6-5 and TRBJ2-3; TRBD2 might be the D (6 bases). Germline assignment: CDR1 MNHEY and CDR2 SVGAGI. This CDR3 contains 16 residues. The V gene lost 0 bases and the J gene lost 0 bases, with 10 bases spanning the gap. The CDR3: CASSYSQGTSTDTQYF. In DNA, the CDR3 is TGTGCCAGCAGTTACTCGCAAGGGACTAGCACAGATACGCAGTATTTT.

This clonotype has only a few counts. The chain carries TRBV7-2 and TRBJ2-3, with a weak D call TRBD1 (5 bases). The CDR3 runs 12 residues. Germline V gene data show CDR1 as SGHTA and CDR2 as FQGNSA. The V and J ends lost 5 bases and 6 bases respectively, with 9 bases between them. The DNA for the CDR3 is TGTGCCAGCAGCCTGACAGTCGATACGCAGTATTTT. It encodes CASSLTVDTQYF.

The DNA for the CDR3 is TGTGCCAGCAGCTCAGGGGACGGTCGCCGTGAAGCTTTCTTT. Its protein product is CASSSGDGRREAFF. The rearrangement uses TRBV11-2 and TRBJ1-1; TRBD1 might be the D (6 bases). The germline V and J ends were trimmed by 4 bases and 7 bases, with 16 bases remaining between them. The CDR3 runs to 14 residues. Germline CDR1 reads SGHAT; CDR2 reads FQNNGV.

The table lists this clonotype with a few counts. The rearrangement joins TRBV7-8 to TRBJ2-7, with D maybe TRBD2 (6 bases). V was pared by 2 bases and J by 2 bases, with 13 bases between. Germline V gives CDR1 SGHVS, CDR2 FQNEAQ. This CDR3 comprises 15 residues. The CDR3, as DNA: TGTGCCAGCAGCTTAATTTCCGGGGGAACCTACGAGCAGTACTTC. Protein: CASSLISGGTYEQYF.